This T cell receptor beta chain was obtained from a study of T cell repertoires in cytomegalovirus infection. There are a few counts of this clonotype. The target antigen is unknown. This CDR3 region has 16 residues. Trimming took 1 base from V and 1 from J; bases not matched to a gene: 2. Germline V CDR1 and CDR2: SGHTA, FQGNSA. TCRdb re-called the reads through MiXCR, storing one row per CDR3 protein. This sample yields about 50,000 distinct CDR3 sequences, of which roughly a fifth are seen a single time; over 75% belongs to the top ten. This clonotype was sampled from a human donor in good health (CMV status not recorded). Some clones in this sample may be carry-over from other donors' samples. The chain combines TRBV7-2 with TRBJ1-1; 11 bases fit TRBD1. Sequences were derived from CD8+ T cells from cultured PBMCs, sampled from culture after CMV antigen stimulation. CDR3 sequence reads: CASSLGTGGRNTEAFF. The DNA of the CDR3 is TGTGCCAGCAGCTTAGGGACAGGGGGCAGGAACACTGAAGCTTTCTTT.